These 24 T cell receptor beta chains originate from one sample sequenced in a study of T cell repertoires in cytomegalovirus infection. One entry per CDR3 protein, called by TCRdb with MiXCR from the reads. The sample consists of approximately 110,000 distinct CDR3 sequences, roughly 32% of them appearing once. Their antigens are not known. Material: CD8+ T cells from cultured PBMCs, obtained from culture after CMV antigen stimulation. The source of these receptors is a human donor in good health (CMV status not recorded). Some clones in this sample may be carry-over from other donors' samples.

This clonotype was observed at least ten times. The CDR3 reads CASSQDPGLVQFF. CDR3 bases: TGCGCCAGCAGCCAAGACCCGGGGCTCGTACAGTTCTTC. The chain combines TRBV4-1 with TRBJ2-1, with D possibly being TRBD1 or TRBD2 (5 bases each). Germline values: CDR1 MGHRA, CDR2 YSYEKL. The CDR3 covers 13 residues. V was trimmed by 0 bases and J by 13 bases, leaving 13 bases between them.

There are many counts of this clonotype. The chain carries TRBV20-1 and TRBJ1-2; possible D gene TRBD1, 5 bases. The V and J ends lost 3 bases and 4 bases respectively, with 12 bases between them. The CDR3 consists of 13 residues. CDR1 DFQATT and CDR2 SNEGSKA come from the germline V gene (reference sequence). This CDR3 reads CSARQGAGYGYTF. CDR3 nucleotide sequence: TGCAGTGCTAGGCAGGGCGCCGGCTATGGCTACACCTTC.

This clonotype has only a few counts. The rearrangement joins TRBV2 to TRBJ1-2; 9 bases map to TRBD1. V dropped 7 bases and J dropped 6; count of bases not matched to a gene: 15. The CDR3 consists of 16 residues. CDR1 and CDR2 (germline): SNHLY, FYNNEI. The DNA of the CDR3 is TGTGCCAGCATTGCCGGGACAGGGACCCTCAACAATGGCTACACCTTC. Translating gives CASIAGTGTLNNGYTF.

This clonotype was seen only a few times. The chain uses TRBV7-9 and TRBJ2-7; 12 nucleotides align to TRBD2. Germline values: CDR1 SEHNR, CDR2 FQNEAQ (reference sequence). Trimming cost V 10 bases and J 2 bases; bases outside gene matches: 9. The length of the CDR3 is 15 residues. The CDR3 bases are TGTGCCACCCTAGCGGGGGGGGACAATCCCTACGAGCAGTACTTC. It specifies CATLAGGDNPYEQYF.

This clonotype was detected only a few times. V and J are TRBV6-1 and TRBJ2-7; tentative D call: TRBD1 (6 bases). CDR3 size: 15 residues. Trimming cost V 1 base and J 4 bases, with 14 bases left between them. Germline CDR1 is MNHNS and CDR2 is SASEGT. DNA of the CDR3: TGTGCCAGCAGTGAAGGCTGGACAGCTCTTTACGAGCAGTACTTC. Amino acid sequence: CASSEGWTALYEQYF.

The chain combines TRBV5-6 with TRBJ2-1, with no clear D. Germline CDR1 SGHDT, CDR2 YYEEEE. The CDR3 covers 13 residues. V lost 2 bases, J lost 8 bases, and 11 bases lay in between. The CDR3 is CASSFGRFDEQFF. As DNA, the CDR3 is TGTGCCAGCAGCTTTGGTCGGTTTGATGAGCAGTTCTTC.

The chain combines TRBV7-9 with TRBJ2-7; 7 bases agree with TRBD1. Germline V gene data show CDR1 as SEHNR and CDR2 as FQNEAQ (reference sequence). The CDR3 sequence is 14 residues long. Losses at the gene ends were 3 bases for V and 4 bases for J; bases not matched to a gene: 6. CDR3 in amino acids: CASSLGQNPYEQYF. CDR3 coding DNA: TGTGCCAGCAGCTTGGGACAGAACCCATACGAGCAGTACTTC.

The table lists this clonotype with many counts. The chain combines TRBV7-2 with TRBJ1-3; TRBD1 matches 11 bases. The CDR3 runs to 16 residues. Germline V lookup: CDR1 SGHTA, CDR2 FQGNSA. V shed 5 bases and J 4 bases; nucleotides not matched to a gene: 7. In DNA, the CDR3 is TGTGCCAGCAGCCGCGGACAGGGGGCGTCAGGAAACACCATATATTTT. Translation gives CASSRGQGASGNTIYF.

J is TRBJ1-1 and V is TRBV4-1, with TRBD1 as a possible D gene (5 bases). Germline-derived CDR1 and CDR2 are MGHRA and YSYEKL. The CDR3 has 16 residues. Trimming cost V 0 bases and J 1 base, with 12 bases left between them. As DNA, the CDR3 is TGCGCCAGCAGCCAAGAGGGGGTAGCGGGGAACACTGAAGCTTTCTTT. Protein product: CASSQEGVAGNTEAFF.

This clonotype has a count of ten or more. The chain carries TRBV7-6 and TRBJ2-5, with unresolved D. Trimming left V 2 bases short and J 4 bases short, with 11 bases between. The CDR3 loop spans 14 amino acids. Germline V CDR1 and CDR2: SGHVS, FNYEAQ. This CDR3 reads CASSLSGLRETQYF. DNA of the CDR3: TGTGCCAGCAGCTTATCCGGGCTTAGAGAGACCCAGTACTTC.

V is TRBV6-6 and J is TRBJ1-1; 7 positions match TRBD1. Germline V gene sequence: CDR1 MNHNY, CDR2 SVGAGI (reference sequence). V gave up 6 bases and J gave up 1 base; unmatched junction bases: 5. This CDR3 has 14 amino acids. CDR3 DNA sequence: TGTGCCAGCAGCCTGGGACAGAGGAACACTGAAGCTTTCTTT. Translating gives CASSLGQRNTEAFF.

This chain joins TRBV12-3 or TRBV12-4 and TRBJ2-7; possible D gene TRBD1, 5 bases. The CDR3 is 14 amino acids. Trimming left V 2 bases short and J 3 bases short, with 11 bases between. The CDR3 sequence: CASSLNAGYYEQYF. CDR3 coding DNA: TGTGCCAGCAGTTTAAATGCAGGGTACTACGAGCAGTACTTC.

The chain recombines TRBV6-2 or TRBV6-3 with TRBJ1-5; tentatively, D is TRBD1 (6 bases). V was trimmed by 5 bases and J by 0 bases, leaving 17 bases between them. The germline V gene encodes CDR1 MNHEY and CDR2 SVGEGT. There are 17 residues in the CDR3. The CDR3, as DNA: TGTGCCAGCAGTATACCCCGGGACACCGTTAGCAATCAGCCCCAGCATTTT. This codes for CASSIPRDTVSNQPQHF.

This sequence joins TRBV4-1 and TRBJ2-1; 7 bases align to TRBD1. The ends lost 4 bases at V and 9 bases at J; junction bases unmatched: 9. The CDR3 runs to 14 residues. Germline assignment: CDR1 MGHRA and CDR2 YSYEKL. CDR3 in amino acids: CASSRIQGSAEQFF. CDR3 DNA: TGCGCCAGCAGCCGGATACAGGGGTCTGCTGAGCAGTTCTTC.

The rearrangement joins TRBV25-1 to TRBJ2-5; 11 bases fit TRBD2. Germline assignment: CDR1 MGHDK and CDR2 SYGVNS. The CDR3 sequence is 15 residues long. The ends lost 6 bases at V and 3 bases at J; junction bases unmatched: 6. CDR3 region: CASSNLAGGEETQYF. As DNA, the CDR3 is TGTGCCAGCAGCAATCTAGCGGGGGGAGAAGAGACCCAGTACTTC.

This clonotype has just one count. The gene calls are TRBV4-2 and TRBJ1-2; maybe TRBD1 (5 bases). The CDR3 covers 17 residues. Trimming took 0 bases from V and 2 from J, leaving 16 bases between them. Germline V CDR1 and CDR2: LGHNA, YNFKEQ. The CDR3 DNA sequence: TGTGCCAGCAGCCAAGATTGGGGGATTGGGGCAAACTATGGCTACACCTTC. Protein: CASSQDWGIGANYGYTF.

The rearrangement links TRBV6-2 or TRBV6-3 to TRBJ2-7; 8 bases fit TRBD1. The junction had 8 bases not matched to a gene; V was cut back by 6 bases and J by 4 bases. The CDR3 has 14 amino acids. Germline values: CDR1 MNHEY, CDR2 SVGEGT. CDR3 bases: TGTGCCAGCAGATTCAGGGGGCTAGGGTACGAGCAGTACTTC. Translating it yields CASRFRGLGYEQYF.

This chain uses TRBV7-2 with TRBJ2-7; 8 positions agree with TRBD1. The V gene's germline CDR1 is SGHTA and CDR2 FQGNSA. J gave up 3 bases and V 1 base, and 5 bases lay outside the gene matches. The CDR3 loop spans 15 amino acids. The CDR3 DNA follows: TGTGCCAGCAGCTTAGTGGGCAGGGGGCTCTACGAGCAGTACTTC. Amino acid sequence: CASSLVGRGLYEQYF.

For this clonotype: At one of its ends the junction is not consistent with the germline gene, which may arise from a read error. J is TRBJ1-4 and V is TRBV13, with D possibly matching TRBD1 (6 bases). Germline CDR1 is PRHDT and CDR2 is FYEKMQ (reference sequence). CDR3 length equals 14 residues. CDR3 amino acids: CASSLGQPNEKLFF. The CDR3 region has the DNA TGTGCCAGCAGTTTAGGACAGCCAAATGAAAAACTGTTTTTT. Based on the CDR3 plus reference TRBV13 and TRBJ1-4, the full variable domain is AAGVIQSPRHLIKEKRETATLKCYPIPRHDTVYWYQQGPGQDPQFLISFYEKMQSDKGSIPDRFSAQQFSDYHSELNMSSLELGDSALYFCASSLGQPNEKLFFGSGTQLSVL.

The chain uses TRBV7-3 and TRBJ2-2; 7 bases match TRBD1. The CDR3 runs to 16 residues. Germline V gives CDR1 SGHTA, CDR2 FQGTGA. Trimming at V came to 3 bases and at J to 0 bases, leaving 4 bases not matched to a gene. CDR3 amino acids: CASSFQGVANTGELFF. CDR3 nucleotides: TGTGCCAGCAGCTTCCAGGGGGTGGCGAACACCGGGGAGCTGTTTTTT.

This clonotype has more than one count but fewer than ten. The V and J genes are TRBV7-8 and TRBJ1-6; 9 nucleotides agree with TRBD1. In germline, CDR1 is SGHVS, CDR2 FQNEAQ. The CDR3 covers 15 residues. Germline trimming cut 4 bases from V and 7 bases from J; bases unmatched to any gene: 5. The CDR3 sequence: CASSSSGTGNSPLHF. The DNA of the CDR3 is TGTGCCAGCAGCTCCTCCGGGACAGGGAATTCACCCCTCCACTTT.

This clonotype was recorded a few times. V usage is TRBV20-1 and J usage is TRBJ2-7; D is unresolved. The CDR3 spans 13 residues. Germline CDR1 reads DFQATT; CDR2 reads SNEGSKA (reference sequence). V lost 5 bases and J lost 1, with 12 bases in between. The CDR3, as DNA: TGCAGTGCTCCCGTCGGTTCTTCCTACGAGCAGTACTTC. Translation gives CSAPVGSSYEQYF.

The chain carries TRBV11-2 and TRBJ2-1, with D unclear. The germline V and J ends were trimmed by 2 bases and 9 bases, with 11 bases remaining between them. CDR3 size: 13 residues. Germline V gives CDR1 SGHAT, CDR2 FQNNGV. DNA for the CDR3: TGTGCCAGCAGCTTATGGGGTGGCGCTGAGCAGTTCTTC. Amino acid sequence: CASSLWGGAEQFF.

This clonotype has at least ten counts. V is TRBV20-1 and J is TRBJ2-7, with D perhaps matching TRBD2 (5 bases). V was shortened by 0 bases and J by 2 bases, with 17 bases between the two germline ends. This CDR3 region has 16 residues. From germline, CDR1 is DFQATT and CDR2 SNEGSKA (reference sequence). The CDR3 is CSARDSEREVTYEQYF. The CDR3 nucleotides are TGCAGTGCTAGAGATTCGGAGAGGGAAGTGACCTACGAGCAGTACTTC.